The 11 T cell receptor beta chains below all came from one sample that was sequenced in a study of cytomegalovirus exposure and HLA in healthy donors. The primer mix had 60 Vbeta and 13 Jbeta primers. Using immunoSEQ multiplex PCR, the repertoire was profiled, and TCRdb retains in-frame clones only, with some absent. This sample carries about 160,000 clones, about four fifths of them seen once, and the ten largest clones take 8% to 10%. The specimen sequenced was PBMCs. These receptors all stem from a male donor in good health and CMV-seropositive.

This sequence joins TRBV5-5 and TRBJ2-7, with 9 bases lining up with TRBD1. This CDR3 region has 15 residues. The germline V gene has CDR1 SGHKS and CDR2 YYEKEE (reference sequence). Unmatched junction bases numbered 3, after V lost 1 base and J lost 1 base. This CDR3 is CASSLLGQGSYEQYF. The CDR3 DNA sequence: TGTGCCAGCAGCTTGTTGGGACAGGGATCCTACGAGCAGTACTTC.

This chain joins TRBV18 and TRBJ1-4, with a weak D call TRBD1 (5 bases). In germline, CDR1 is KGHSH, CDR2 LQKENI. V lost 3 bases, J lost 2 bases, and 10 bases lay in between. The CDR3 is 15 residues long. The CDR3 bases are TGTGCCAGCTCACCCTACTCAGGGACTAATGAAAAACTGTTTTTT. It codes for CASSPYSGTNEKLFF.

The chain carries TRBV7-6 and TRBJ1-2; 8 bases fit TRBD1. The CDR3 has 14 residues. Germline V gives CDR1 SGHVS, CDR2 FNYEAQ. Unmatched junction bases numbered 3, after V lost 0 bases and J lost 6 bases. Here the CDR3 DNA reads TGTGCCAGCAGCTTAGCGGACAGGGTGGATGGCTACACCTTC. Amino acid sequence: CASSLADRVDGYTF.

V and J are TRBV11-2 and TRBJ1-1, with D unresolved. CDR1 is SGHAT, CDR2 FQNNGV, per germline. V was trimmed by 1 base and J by 1 base, leaving 4 bases between them. This CDR3 has 13 amino acids. CDR3 DNA: TGTGCCAGCAGCTTAGGACAGAACACTGAAGCTTTCTTT. This encodes CASSLGQNTEAFF.

This clone has a handful of counts. The chain carries TRBV7-2 and TRBJ2-1; TRBD2 matches 11 bases. V shed 4 bases and J 6 bases; nucleotides not matched to a gene: 5. Germline CDR1 and CDR2: SGHTA and FQGNSA. The CDR3 sequence is 15 residues long. The CDR3 spells CASSSRLAGRNEQFF. The CDR3 DNA is TGTGCCAGCAGCTCCCGACTAGCGGGGCGCAATGAGCAGTTCTTC.

This rearrangement joins TRBV30 to TRBJ2-1; the D is unclear. Germline V gene sequence: CDR1 GTSNPN, CDR2 SVGIG (reference sequence). This CDR3 spans 11 amino acids. V lost 6 bases, J lost 9 bases, and 12 bases lay in between. The CDR3 region is CACRRHGEQFF. The CDR3 coding sequence is TGTGCCTGTCGTCGACACGGTGAGCAGTTCTTC.

CDR3 loop: CASSREGADYGYTF. In DNA, the CDR3 is TGCGCCAGCAGCCGCGAAGGGGCGGACTATGGCTACACCTTC. V gene TRBV5-1 combines with J gene TRBJ1-2; D might be TRBD1 (5 bases). This CDR3 has 14 amino acids. V was pared by 4 bases and J by 3 bases, with 13 bases between. Germline V gives CDR1 SGHRS, CDR2 YFSETQ.

The chain couples TRBV9 to TRBJ2-2, with a tentative D call TRBD2 (6 bases). The V end was cut by 3 bases, the J end by 3 bases, with 12 bases between. From germline, CDR1 is SGDLS and CDR2 YYNGEE. This CDR3 has 15 residues. The CDR3 nucleotides read TGTGCCAGCAGCGGACTCTGGGGGGACACCGGGGAGCTGTTTTTT. Encoded protein: CASSGLWGDTGELFF.

This chain links TRBV19 with TRBJ2-7, with 9 bases fitting TRBD2. The germline gives CDR1 LNHDA, CDR2 SQIVND (reference sequence). The CDR3 is 15 amino acids. V was pared by 2 bases and J by 4 bases, with 6 bases of the junction left unmatched. The DNA of the CDR3 is TGTGCCAGTAGTATATCGGCGGGGGGGCGGTACGAGCAGTACTTC. This encodes CASSISAGGRYEQYF.

The rearrangement uses TRBV19 and TRBJ1-5; 9 bases fit TRBD1. Germline CDR1 is LNHDA and CDR2 is SQIVND (reference sequence). This CDR3 region has 14 residues. After removal of 1 base from V and 7 bases from J, the junction contained 2 bases not matched to a gene. CDR3 nucleotides: TGTGCCAGTAGTATAGGACAGGGGGTCCAGCCCCAGCATTTT. It translates to CASSIGQGVQPQHF.

This clone occurred once. This rearrangement joins TRBV7-2 to TRBJ2-7; D may be TRBD1 (6 bases). V was cut by 11 bases and J by 2 bases, with 19 bases left in between. This CDR3 region has 14 residues. The germline V gene has CDR1 SGHTA and CDR2 FQGNSA. CDR3 nucleotides: TGTGCCGGATCCAAAACAGGGCCAACCTACGAGCAGTACTTC. Translation: CAGSKTGPTYEQYF.